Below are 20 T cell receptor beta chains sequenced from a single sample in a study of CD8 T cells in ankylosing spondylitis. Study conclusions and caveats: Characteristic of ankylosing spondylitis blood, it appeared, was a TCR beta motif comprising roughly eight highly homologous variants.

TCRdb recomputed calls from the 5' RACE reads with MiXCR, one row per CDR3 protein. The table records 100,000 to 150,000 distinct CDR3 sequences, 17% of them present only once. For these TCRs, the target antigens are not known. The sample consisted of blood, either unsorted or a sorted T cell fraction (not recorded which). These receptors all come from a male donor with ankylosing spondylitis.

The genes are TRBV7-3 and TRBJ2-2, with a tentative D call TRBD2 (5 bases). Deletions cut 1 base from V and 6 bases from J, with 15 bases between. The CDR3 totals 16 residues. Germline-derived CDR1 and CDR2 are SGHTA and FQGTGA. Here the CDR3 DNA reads TGTGCCAGCAGCTTAATTCCTAGCTATTACGCCGGGGAGCTGTTTTTT. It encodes CASSLIPSYYAGELFF.

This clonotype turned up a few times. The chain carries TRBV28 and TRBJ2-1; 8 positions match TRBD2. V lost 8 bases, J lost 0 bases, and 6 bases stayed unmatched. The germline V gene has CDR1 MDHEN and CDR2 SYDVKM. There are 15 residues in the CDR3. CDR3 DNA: TGTGCCAGCCAGACACTAGCGGTCTCCTACAATGAGCAGTTCTTC. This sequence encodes CASQTLAVSYNEQFF.

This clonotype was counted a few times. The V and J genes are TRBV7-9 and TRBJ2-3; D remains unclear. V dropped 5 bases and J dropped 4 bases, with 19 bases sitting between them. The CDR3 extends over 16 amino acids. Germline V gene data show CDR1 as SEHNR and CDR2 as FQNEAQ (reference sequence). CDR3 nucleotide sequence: TGTGCCAGCAGCCTCGACCCTGACAATCCCCCAGATACGCAGTATTTT. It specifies CASSLDPDNPPDTQYF.

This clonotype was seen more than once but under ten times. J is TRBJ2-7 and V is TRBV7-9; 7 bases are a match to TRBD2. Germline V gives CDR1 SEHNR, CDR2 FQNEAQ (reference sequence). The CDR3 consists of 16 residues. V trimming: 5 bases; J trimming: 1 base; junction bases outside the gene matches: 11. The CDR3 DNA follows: TGTGCCAGCAGCCAAGAAGCGGGATACAAATCCTACGAGCAGTACTTC. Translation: CASSQEAGYKSYEQYF.

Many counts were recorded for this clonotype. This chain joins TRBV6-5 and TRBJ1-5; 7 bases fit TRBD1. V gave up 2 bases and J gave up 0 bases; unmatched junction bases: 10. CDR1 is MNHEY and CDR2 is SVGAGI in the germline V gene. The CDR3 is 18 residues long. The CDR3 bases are TGTGCCAGCAGTTACACTAGGGACAGACCCTATAGCAATCAGCCCCAGCATTTT. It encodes CASSYTRDRPYSNQPQHF.

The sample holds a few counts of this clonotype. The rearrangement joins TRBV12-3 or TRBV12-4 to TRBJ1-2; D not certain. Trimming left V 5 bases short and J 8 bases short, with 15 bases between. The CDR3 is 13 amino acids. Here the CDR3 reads CASSQNPREGYTF. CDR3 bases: TGTGCCAGCAGTCAGAATCCCCGGGAGGGCTACACCTTC.

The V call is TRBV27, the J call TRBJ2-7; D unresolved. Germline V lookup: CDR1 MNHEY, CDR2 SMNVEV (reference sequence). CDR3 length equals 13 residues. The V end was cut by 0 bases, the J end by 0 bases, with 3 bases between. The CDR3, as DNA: TGTGCCAGCAGTTTATCCTTCTCCTACGAGCAGTACTTC. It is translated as CASSLSFSYEQYF.

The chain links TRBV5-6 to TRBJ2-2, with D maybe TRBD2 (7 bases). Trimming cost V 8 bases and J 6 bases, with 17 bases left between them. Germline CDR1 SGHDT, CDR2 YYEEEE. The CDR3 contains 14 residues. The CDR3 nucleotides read TGTGCCAGTAGTATCCGGGGGGCTGCCGGGGAGCTGTTTTTT. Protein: CASSIRGAAGELFF.

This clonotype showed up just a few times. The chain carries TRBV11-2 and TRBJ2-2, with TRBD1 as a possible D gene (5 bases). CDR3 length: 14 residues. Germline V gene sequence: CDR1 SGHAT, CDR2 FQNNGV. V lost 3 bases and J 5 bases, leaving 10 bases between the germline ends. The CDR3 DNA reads TGTGCCAGCAGCTTCCCAGGGTATACCGGGGAGCTGTTTTTT. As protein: CASSFPGYTGELFF.

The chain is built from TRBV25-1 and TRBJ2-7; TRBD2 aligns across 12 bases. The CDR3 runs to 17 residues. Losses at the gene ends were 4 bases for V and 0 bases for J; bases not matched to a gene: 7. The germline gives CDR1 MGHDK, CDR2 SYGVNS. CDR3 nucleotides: TGTGCCAGCAGTGGACTAGCGGGAGATCCCCTCTCCTACGAGCAGTACTTC. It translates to CASSGLAGDPLSYEQYF.

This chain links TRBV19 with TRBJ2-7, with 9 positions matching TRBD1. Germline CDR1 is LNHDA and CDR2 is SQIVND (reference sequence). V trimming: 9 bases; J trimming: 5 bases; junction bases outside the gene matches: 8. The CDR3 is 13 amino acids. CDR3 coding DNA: TGTGCCAGCGCCCGACAGGGGGAGGACGAGCAGTACTTC. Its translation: CASARQGEDEQYF.

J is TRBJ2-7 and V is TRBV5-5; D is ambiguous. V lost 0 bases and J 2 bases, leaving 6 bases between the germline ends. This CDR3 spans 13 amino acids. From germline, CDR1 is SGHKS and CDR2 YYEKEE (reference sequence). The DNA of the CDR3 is TGTGCCAGCAGCTTGGTAGCTCCCTACGAGCAGTACTTC. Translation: CASSLVAPYEQYF.

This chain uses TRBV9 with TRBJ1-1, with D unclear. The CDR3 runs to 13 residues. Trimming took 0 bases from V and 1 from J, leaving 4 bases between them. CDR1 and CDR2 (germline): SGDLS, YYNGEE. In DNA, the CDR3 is TGTGCCAGCAGCGTAGACGGGAACACTGAAGCTTTCTTT. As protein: CASSVDGNTEAFF.

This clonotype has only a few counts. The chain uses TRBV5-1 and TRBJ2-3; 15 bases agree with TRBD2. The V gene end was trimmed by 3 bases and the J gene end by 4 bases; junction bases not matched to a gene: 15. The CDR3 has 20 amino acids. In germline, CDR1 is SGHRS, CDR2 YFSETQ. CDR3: CASSWDTLGTSGRRADTQYF. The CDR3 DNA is TGCGCCAGCAGCTGGGACACGCTAGGGACTAGCGGGAGGAGGGCAGATACGCAGTATTTT.

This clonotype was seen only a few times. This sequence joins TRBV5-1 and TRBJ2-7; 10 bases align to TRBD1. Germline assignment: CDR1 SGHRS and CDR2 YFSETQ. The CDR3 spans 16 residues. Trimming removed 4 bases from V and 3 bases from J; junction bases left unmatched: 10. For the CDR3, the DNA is TGCGCCAGCAGCCTTACTTCGACAGGGGGCTTCTACGAGCAGTACTTC. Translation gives CASSLTSTGGFYEQYF. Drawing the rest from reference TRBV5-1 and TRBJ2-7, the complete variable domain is KAGVTQTPRYLIKTRGQQVTLSCSPISGHRSVSWYQQTPGQGLQFLFEYFSETQRNKGNFPGRFSGRQFSNSRSEMNVSTLELGDSALYLCASSLTSTGGFYEQYFGPGTRLTVT.

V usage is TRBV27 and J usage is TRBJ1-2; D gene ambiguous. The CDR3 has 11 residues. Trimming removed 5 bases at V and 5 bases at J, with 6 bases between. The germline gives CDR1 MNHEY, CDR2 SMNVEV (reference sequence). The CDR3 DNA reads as TGTGCCAGCAGTGGTGGGTATGGCTACACCTTC. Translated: CASSGGYGYTF.

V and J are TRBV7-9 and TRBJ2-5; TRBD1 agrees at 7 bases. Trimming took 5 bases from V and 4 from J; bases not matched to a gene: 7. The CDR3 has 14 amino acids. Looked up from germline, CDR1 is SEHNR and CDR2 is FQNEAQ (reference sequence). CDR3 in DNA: TGTGCCAGCAGCCCACCGGGACAGCGAGAGACCCAGTACTTC. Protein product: CASSPPGQRETQYF.

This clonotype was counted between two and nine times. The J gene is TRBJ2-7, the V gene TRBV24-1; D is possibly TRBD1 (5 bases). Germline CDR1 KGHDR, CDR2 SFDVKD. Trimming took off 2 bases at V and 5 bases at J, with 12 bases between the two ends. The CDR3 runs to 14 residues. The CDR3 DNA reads TGTGCCACCAGTGATTCGAGGACATTCCACGAGCAGTACTTC. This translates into CATSDSRTFHEQYF.

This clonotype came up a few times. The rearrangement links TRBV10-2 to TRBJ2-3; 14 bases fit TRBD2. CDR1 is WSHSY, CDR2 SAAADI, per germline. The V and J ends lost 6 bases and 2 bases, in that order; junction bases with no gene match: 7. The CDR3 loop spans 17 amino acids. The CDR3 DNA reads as TGCGCCAGCAGGCGACTAGCGGGAGGGCTCCACACAGATACGCAGTATTTT. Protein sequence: CASRRLAGGLHTDTQYF.

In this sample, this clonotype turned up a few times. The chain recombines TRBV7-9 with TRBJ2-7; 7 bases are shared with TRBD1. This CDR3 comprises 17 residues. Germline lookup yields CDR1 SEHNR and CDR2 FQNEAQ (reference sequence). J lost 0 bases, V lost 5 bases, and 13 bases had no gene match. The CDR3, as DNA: TGTGCCAGCAGCCCCGTGGGTGGGGACAGAAGCTCCTACGAGCAGTACTTC. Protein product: CASSPVGGDRSSYEQYF.